This T cell receptor beta chain was obtained from a study of blood T cell repertoires in COVID-19. Overall study: Sites across the United States, Italy and Spain contributed samples from acute and convalescent COVID-19. T cells, B-cell-depleted T cells, or PBMCs supplied cDNA or gDNA.

Profiling relied on immunoSEQ multiplex PCR, and the TCRdb table lists in-frame clones only, not all of them. The sample contains more than 200,000 clones, roughly 83% of which appear only once. The CDR3 extends over 16 amino acids. Trimming removed 2 bases from V and 0 bases from J, with 13 bases in between. The V gene's germline CDR1 is LGHNA and CDR2 YNFKEQ. This TCR came from an older man with acute or convalescent COVID-19. Source material: peripheral blood. The chain combines TRBV4-2 with TRBJ1-1; D unresolved. Written as DNA, the CDR3 is TGTGCCAGCAGCCAAAGGGTGGAGGTTTTGAACACTGAAGCTTTCTTT. Amino acid sequence: CASSQRVEVLNTEAFF.